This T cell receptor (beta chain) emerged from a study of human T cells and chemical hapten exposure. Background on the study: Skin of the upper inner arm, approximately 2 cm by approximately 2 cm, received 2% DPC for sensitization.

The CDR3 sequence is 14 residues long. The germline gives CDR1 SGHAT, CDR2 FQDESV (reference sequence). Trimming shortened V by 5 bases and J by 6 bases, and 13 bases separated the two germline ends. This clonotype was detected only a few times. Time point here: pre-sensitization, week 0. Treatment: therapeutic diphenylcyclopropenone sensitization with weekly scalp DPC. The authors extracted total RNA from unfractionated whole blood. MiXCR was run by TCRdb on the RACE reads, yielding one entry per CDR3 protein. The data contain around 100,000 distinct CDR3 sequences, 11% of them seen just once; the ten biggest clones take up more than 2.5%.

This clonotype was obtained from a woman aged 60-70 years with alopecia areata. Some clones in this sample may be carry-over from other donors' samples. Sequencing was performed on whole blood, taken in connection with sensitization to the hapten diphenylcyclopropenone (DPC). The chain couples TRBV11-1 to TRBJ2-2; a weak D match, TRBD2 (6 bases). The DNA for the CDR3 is TGTGCCAGCAGCAAACGGGGGTTCCCCGGGGAGCTGTTTTTT. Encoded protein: CASSKRGFPGELFF. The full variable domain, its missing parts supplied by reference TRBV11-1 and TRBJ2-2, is EAEVAQSPRYKITEKSQAVAFWCDPISGHATLYWYRQILGQGPELLVQFQDESVVDDSQLPKDRFSAERLKGVDSTLKIQPAELGDSAMYLCASSKRGFPGELFFGEGSRLTVL.